The clone carrying this T cell receptor (beta chain) was counted only a few times. Its cognate antigen is unknown. TCRdb reprocessed the reads with MiXCR, giving one entry per CDR3 protein. The sample lists more than 650,000 distinct CDR3 sequences, about 40% seen once, with more than 2.5% in the top ten. V lost 6 bases and J 5 bases, leaving 13 bases between the germline ends. This CDR3 contains 13 residues. In germline, CDR1 is SGHAT, CDR2 FQNNGV. This entry belongs to a study of T cell repertoires in cytomegalovirus infection. Study at large: TCR beta signatures that were public indicated CMV infection and matching HLA type. Broader study findings: People with CMV and the relevant HLA were identified by cumulative public TCR beta family frequency. HLA-C-restricted CMV-specific TCR beta clonotypes were dominant in the ex vivo response.

The material sequenced was PBMCs. This chain links TRBV11-2 with TRBJ2-5; tentative D call: TRBD2 (6 bases). This clonotype was sampled from a human donor in good health (CMV status not recorded). Some clones in this sample may be carry-over from other donors' samples. The CDR3: CASSEEGMETQYF. The DNA of the CDR3 is TGTGCCAGCAGTGAGGAGGGGATGGAGACCCAGTACTTC.